The 32 T cell receptor beta chains listed next were all sequenced from one sample in a study of neurological immune-mediated disorders. TCRdb used MiXCR to reprocess the 5' RACE reads, holding one entry per CDR3 protein. This table holds 54,000 or so distinct CDR3 sequences, under 4.5% found once. The sample consisted of PBMCs. These receptors were obtained from a woman aged 30 to 39 with multiple sclerosis.

This clonotype was seen many times. The rearrangement joins TRBV5-1 to TRBJ1-1, with D uncertain. V lost 0 bases to trimming and J lost 4 bases, with 19 bases between them. CDR3 length equals 17 residues. CDR1 and CDR2 from the germline V gene are SGHRS and YFSETQ. The DNA for the CDR3 is TGCGCCAGCAGCTTGGCCGGGTCTACCCATACTGTCACTGAAGCTTTCTTT. Its translation is CASSLAGSTHTVTEAFF.

This clonotype came up many times. The rearrangement uses TRBV7-8 and TRBJ2-7, with D possibly matching TRBD1 (5 bases). The V gene lost 6 bases and the J gene lost 1 base, with 16 bases spanning the gap. This CDR3 contains 15 residues. Looked up from germline, CDR1 is SGHVS and CDR2 is FQNEAQ. CDR3 sequence: CASSFTRVESYEQYF. For the CDR3, the DNA is TGTGCCAGCAGTTTCACCAGGGTGGAGTCCTACGAGCAGTACTTC.

This clonotype appeared many times. J is TRBJ2-4 and V is TRBV20-1; the match to TRBD2 covers 8 bases. From germline, CDR1 is DFQATT and CDR2 SNEGSKA (reference sequence). The CDR3 is 15 amino acids. Trimming took 3 bases from V and 0 from J; bases not matched to a gene: 4. The CDR3 DNA reads as TGCAGTGCTAGTCGGGGGGGGCTAGCCAAAAACATTCAGTACTTC. It yields the protein CSASRGGLAKNIQYF.

This clonotype has at least ten counts. The V gene is TRBV29-1, the J gene TRBJ1-2, with a possible D match to TRBD1 (5 bases). CDR1 is SQVTM, CDR2 ANQGSEA, per germline. The CDR3 extends over 12 amino acids. V lost 7 bases and J lost 8, with 17 bases in between. In nucleotides, the CDR3 is TGCAGCGCTCGCCTGCTTAGGGGCGGCTACACCTTC. This codes for CSARLLRGGYTF. The variable domain in full, with the rest retrieved from reference TRBV29-1 and TRBJ1-2, is SAVISQKPSRDICQRGTSLTIQCQVDSQVTMMFWYRQQPGQSLTLIATANQGSEATYESGFVIDKFPISRPNLTFSTLTVSNMSPEDSSIYLCSARLLRGGYTFGSGTRLTVV.

This clonotype was counted many times. The chain recombines TRBV29-1 with TRBJ2-7; D is ambiguous. Trimming took 5 bases from V and 1 from J, leaving 9 bases between them. This CDR3 has 12 residues. Germline values: CDR1 SQVTM, CDR2 ANQGSEA. The CDR3 loop is CSVYSGSYEQYF. CDR3 in DNA: TGCAGCGTTTACTCCGGATCCTACGAGCAGTACTTC.

This clonotype was observed a handful of times. A clone one base away is much larger, so this may be a read error. The V gene is TRBV5-6, the J gene TRBJ1-1, with D unresolved. The CDR3 has 15 amino acids. Germline loops: CDR1 SGHDT, CDR2 YYEEEE. The CDR3 DNA reads as TGTGTCAGCAGCTTGGGCCCGGCCGTGAACACTGAAGCTTTCTTT. Protein sequence: CVSSLGPAVNTEAFF.

This clonotype was recorded at least ten times. The genes are TRBV7-3 and TRBJ1-1; no clear D. V lost 2 bases to trimming and J lost 1 base, with 8 bases between them. The CDR3 loop spans 14 amino acids. Germline CDR1 SGHTA, CDR2 FQGTGA. CDR3 bases: TGTGCCAGCAGCTTAGTTGGTGGGAACACTGAAGCTTTCTTT. It translates to CASSLVGGNTEAFF.

This clonotype was detected many times. The chain links TRBV5-5 to TRBJ2-1; TRBD2 aligns across 11 bases. The germline CDR1 and CDR2 sequences are SGHKS and YYEKEE (reference sequence). The V and J ends lost 5 bases and 10 bases, in that order; junction bases with no gene match: 8. The CDR3 contains 14 residues. For the CDR3, the DNA is TGTGCCAGCAGGATAGCGGGAGGGCCCATGGAGCAGTTCTTC. Amino acid sequence: CASRIAGGPMEQFF.

This clonotype was observed at least ten times. The rearrangement joins TRBV4-3 to TRBJ2-3; D might be TRBD2 (6 bases). The CDR3 consists of 15 residues. The germline CDR1 and CDR2 sequences are LGHNA and YSLEER. The V end was cut by 3 bases, the J end by 2 bases, with 12 bases between. In DNA form, the CDR3 reads TGCGCCAGCAGCCAGGAAGGCGGGATCACAGATACGCAGTATTTT. Its translation: CASSQEGGITDTQYF.

This clonotype was seen repeatedly, ten times or more. The chain employs TRBV20-1 and TRBJ2-7; 8 bases line up with TRBD2. The CDR3 has 17 residues. In germline, CDR1 is DFQATT, CDR2 SNEGSKA (reference sequence). V shed 0 bases and J 6 bases; nucleotides not matched to a gene: 16. As DNA, the CDR3 is TGCAGTGCTAGAGATCTCAGCGGGAGCATCTGGTCCCGCGAGCAGTACTTC. This gives the protein CSARDLSGSIWSREQYF.

The sample holds a few counts of this clonotype. The rearrangement uses TRBV7-2 and TRBJ2-6; a weak D match, TRBD1 (6 bases). CDR1 and CDR2 (germline): SGHTA, FQGNSA. V was cut by 2 bases and J by 4 bases, with 9 bases left in between. This CDR3 region has 15 residues. The CDR3: CASSLWGPGANVLTF. The DNA for the CDR3 is TGTGCCAGCAGCTTATGGGGGCCCGGGGCCAACGTCCTGACTTTC.

This clonotype was detected many times. The chain uses TRBV7-8 and TRBJ2-3; 11 nucleotides line up with TRBD2. Trimming took 4 bases from V and 7 from J; bases not matched to a gene: 13. CDR3 length equals 17 residues. The germline V gene encodes CDR1 SGHVS and CDR2 FQNEAQ. The CDR3 DNA reads as TGTGCCAGCAGCTCCTACCGACTAGCGGGGCCCACCTATACGCAGTATTTT. Protein sequence: CASSSYRLAGPTYTQYF. The whole variable domain, remainder taken from reference TRBV7-8 and TRBJ2-3, is GAGVSQSPRYKVAKRGQDVALRCDPISGHVSLFWYQQALGQGPEFLTYFQNEAQLDKSGLPSDRFFAERPEGSVSTLKIQRTQQEDSAVYLCASSSYRLAGPTYTQYFGPGTRLTVL.

With respect to this clonotype: A much larger clone is a single base away; this may be a read error. The chain combines TRBV19 with TRBJ1-1; D not resolved. V dropped 7 bases and J dropped 0 bases, with 9 bases sitting between them. CDR1 LNHDA and CDR2 SQIVND come from the germline V gene (reference sequence). CDR3 length: 13 residues. CDR3 coding DNA: TGTGCCAGTATCTATCCTATGAACACTGAAGCTTTCTTT. Translating gives CASIYPMNTEAFF.

The table lists this clonotype with many counts. The chain recombines TRBV5-1 with TRBJ1-1; possibly TRBD1 for D (5 bases). Germline V gives CDR1 SGHRS, CDR2 YFSETQ. V lost 4 bases, J lost 5 bases, and 15 bases lay in between. The CDR3 is 14 amino acids. In nucleotides, the CDR3 is TGCGCCAGCAGCACGGGGACGGTGGAGACTGAAGCTTTCTTT. Translated, it gives CASSTGTVETEAFF.

In its sample, this clonotype was seen many times. The J gene is TRBJ1-2, the V gene TRBV10-3; D uncertain. This CDR3 spans 12 amino acids. V was shortened by 3 bases and J by 7 bases, with 9 bases between the two germline ends. The germline CDR1 and CDR2 sequences are ENHRY and SYGVKD. The DNA of the CDR3 is TGTGCCATCAGTGACACGACTGGTGGCTACACCTTC. This encodes CAISDTTGGYTF.

Many counts were recorded for this clonotype. Germline is not matched at one junction end, which may reflect a read error. The chain links TRBV3-1 to TRBJ2-7; 8 bases map to TRBD2. This CDR3 region has 16 residues. The V gene's germline CDR1 is LGHDT and CDR2 YNNKEL (reference sequence). The CDR3 loop reads CASSQDSGVPPYEQYF. DNA of the CDR3: TGTGCCAGCAGTCAAGATAGCGGGGTCCCCCCCTACGAGCAGTACTTC.

The table lists this clonotype with a few counts. This chain connects TRBV30 to TRBJ2-7, with 10 nucleotides matching TRBD2. The CDR3 length is 13 residues. Per germline, CDR1 GTSNPN and CDR2 SVGIG (reference sequence). Unmatched junction bases numbered 3, after V lost 0 bases and J lost 7 bases. Written as DNA, the CDR3 is TGTGCCTGGAGTGTAGCGGGAGGGAAAGAGCAGTACTTC. Protein: CAWSVAGGKEQYF.

This clonotype came up many times. The rearrangement joins TRBV4-1 to TRBJ2-5; TRBD2 is a possible D gene (5 bases). This CDR3 comprises 16 residues. The germline V and J ends were trimmed by 0 bases and 3 bases, with 14 bases remaining between them. Germline V gene sequence: CDR1 MGHRA, CDR2 YSYEKL. The CDR3 spells CASSQDFGVLEETQYF. The CDR3 DNA sequence: TGCGCCAGCAGCCAAGATTTCGGGGTTTTAGAAGAGACCCAGTACTTC.

This clonotype has a count of ten or more. V gene TRBV6-2 or TRBV6-3 combines with J gene TRBJ2-7; perhaps D is TRBD1 or TRBD2 (8 bases each). CDR1 and CDR2 (germline): MNHEY, SVGEGT. The CDR3 is 16 residues long. V lost 2 bases to trimming and J lost 7 bases, with 21 bases between them. CDR3 amino acids: CASSYAGGQAVWEQYF. The CDR3 DNA sequence: TGTGCCAGCAGTTACGCGGGGGGACAGGCGGTCTGGGAGCAGTACTTC.

This clonotype was counted many times. This chain links TRBV28 with TRBJ2-7; D may be TRBD2 (6 bases). The CDR3 contains 14 residues. Trimming took 7 bases from V and 2 from J, leaving 15 bases between them. Germline V lookup: CDR1 MDHEN, CDR2 SYDVKM. Here the CDR3 DNA reads TGTGCCAGCAACATACCGGGACTGCCCTACGAGCAGTACTTC. Its translation: CASNIPGLPYEQYF. Looking up the rest from reference TRBV28 and TRBJ2-7 gives the full variable domain: DVKVTQSSRYLVKRTGEKVFLECVQDMDHENMFWYRQDPGLGLRLIYFSYDVKMKEKGDIPEGYSVSREKKERFSLILESASTNQTSMYLCASNIPGLPYEQYFGPGTRLTVT.

This clonotype appeared many times. The chain employs TRBV10-3 and TRBJ2-7; D is perhaps TRBD2 (6 bases). The CDR3 has 13 residues. Germline CDR1 and CDR2: ENHRY and SYGVKD. Trimming took 6 bases from V and 2 from J, leaving 11 bases between them. The CDR3 DNA reads TGTGCCATCAGGGGAGGAGAAACCTACGAGCAGTACTTC. Translating gives CAIRGGETYEQYF.

This clonotype was observed many times. The chain carries TRBV12-3 or TRBV12-4 and TRBJ1-5; the D is unclear. There are 15 residues in the CDR3. V was cut by 4 bases and J by 0 bases, with 10 bases left in between. The CDR3 loop is CASSSTDHSNQPQHF. CDR3 DNA: TGTGCCAGCAGTTCGACGGACCATAGCAATCAGCCCCAGCATTTT.

At least ten counts were recorded for this clonotype. V usage is TRBV29-1 and J usage is TRBJ2-1, with 8 bases fitting TRBD2. Germline V gene data show CDR1 as SQVTM and CDR2 as ANQGSEA. V gave up 4 bases and J gave up 6 bases; unmatched junction bases: 5. This CDR3 has 13 amino acids. Written as DNA, the CDR3 is TGCAGCGTTGCTAGCGGGCCGGGCAATGAGCAGTTCTTC. Encoded protein: CSVASGPGNEQFF.

This clonotype was counted ten times or more. CDR3 sequence reads: CASSLEGRERKDTQYF. As DNA, the CDR3 is TGCGCCAGCAGCTTGGAAGGGCGGGAGCGTAAAGATACGCAGTATTTT. V is TRBV5-1 and J is TRBJ2-3, with TRBD2 identical over 7 bases. V shed 0 bases, J shed 5 bases, and the junction held 9 bases outside the gene matches. The CDR3 totals 16 residues. The germline gives CDR1 SGHRS, CDR2 YFSETQ. The complete variable domain, with remaining parts taken from reference TRBV5-1 and TRBJ2-3, reads KAGVTQTPRYLIKTRGQQVTLSCSPISGHRSVSWYQQTPGQGLQFLFEYFSETQRNKGNFPGRFSGRQFSNSRSEMNVSTLELGDSALYLCASSLEGRERKDTQYFGPGTRLTVL.

This clonotype was observed many times. J is TRBJ2-2 and V is TRBV20-1; a weak D match, TRBD2 (6 bases). Trimming pared 0 bases from V and 2 bases from J, leaving 13 bases between. CDR3 length equals 16 residues. Germline V lookup: CDR1 DFQATT, CDR2 SNEGSKA (reference sequence). This CDR3 reads CSARDPGTYNTGELFF. DNA of the CDR3: TGCAGTGCTAGAGATCCCGGGACTTATAACACCGGGGAGCTGTTTTTT.

Many counts were recorded for this clonotype. The chain carries TRBV12-3 or TRBV12-4 and TRBJ2-2; 10 positions agree with TRBD2. With 6 bases clipped from V and 2 bases from J, the junction kept 6 bases outside the gene matches. The length of the CDR3 is 16 residues. DNA of the CDR3: TGTGCCAGCAGAAGCACTAGCGGGGATAACACCGGGGAGCTGTTTTTT. It translates to CASRSTSGDNTGELFF.

This clonotype was seen only a few times. V gene TRBV5-1 combines with J gene TRBJ1-4; D might be TRBD1 (5 bases). Per germline, CDR1 SGHRS and CDR2 YFSETQ. Trimming pared 2 bases from V and 8 bases from J, leaving 13 bases between. This CDR3 has 14 residues. CDR3 coding DNA: TGCGCCAGCAGCTTAGCCGGGACGAGCGAAAAACTGTTTTTT. It yields the protein CASSLAGTSEKLFF.

V is TRBV27 and J is TRBJ2-1, with D possibly being TRBD2 (6 bases). The germline V gene encodes CDR1 MNHEY and CDR2 SMNVEV (reference sequence). With 2 bases removed from V and 4 bases from J, the gap between germline ends came to 12 bases. The CDR3 is 15 residues long. The CDR3 loop reads CASSLRGRGYNEQFF. Written as DNA, the CDR3 is TGTGCCAGCAGTTTAAGAGGGCGGGGATACAATGAGCAGTTCTTC.

In this sample, this clonotype turned up many times. The rearrangement links TRBV20-1 to TRBJ2-7, with 9 bases fitting TRBD1. Per germline, CDR1 DFQATT and CDR2 SNEGSKA (reference sequence). The CDR3 contains 16 residues. Trimming cost V 2 bases and J 6 bases; bases outside gene matches: 14. This chain's CDR3 is CSARLKDRGFPGEQYF. In nucleotides, the CDR3 is TGCAGTGCTAGACTCAAGGACAGGGGATTCCCTGGCGAGCAGTACTTC.

This clonotype appeared many times. The chain recombines TRBV12-3 or TRBV12-4 with TRBJ1-2; D ambiguous. V shed 2 bases and J shed 4 bases, with 11 bases lying between them. CDR3 length equals 14 residues. The CDR3, as DNA: TGTGCCAGCAGTTTATTTAGTAGTACCTATGGCTACACCTTC. Residues: CASSLFSSTYGYTF.

This clonotype was seen at least ten times. This chain uses TRBV7-3 with TRBJ1-2, with D possibly being TRBD1 (5 bases). CDR3 length: 13 amino acids. Per germline, CDR1 SGHTA and CDR2 FQGTGA. V was trimmed by 5 bases and J by 4 bases, leaving 11 bases between them. The CDR3 spells CASSPGHGYGYTF. CDR3 sequence (DNA): TGTGCCAGCAGCCCTGGACACGGCTATGGCTACACCTTC.

The sample holds many counts of this clonotype. This chain links TRBV5-1 with TRBJ2-1, with TRBD2 identical over 15 bases. The junction had 8 bases not matched to a gene; V was cut back by 4 bases and J by 6 bases. This CDR3 contains 17 residues. CDR1 is SGHRS, CDR2 YFSETQ, per germline. The CDR3 is CASSGGLAGGPLNEQFF. CDR3 in DNA: TGCGCCAGCAGCGGAGGACTAGCGGGAGGGCCCCTCAATGAGCAGTTCTTC.